This TCR beta chain was identified during a study of blood T cell repertoires in COVID-19. Measured with immunoSEQ multiplex PCR; TCRdb has only the in-frame clones, and not every one. The sample lists 130,000 to 150,000 clones, around four fifths occurring once. V lost 4 bases to trimming and J lost 9 bases, with 10 bases between them. Germline V gene data show CDR1 as LGHDT and CDR2 as YNNKEL (reference sequence). CDR3 length: 12 amino acids. The rearrangement links TRBV3-1 (or the pseudogene TRBV3-2) to TRBJ1-5; D uncertain. The TCR comes from a woman aged 40 to 50 with active or convalescent COVID-19. Input material: peripheral blood. CDR3 sequence: CASSLGEGPQHF. The CDR3 DNA reads TGTGCCAGCAGCCTCGGCGAGGGGCCCCAGCATTTT.